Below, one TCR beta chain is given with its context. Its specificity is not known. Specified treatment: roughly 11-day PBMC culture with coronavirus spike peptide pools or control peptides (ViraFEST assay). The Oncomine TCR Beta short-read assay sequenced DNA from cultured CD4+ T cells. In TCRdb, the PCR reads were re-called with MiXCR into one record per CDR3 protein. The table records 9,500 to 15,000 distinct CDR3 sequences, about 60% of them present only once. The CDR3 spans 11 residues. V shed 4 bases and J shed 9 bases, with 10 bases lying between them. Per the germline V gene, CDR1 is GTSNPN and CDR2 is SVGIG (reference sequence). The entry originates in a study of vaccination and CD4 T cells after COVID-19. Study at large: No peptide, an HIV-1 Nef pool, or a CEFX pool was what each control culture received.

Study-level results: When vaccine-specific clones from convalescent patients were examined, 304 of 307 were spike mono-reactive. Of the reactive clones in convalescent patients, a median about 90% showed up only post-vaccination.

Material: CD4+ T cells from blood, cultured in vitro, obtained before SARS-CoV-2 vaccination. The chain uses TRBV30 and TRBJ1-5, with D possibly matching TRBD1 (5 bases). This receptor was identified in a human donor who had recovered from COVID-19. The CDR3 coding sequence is TGTGCCTGGAATGTCGGGGGGCCCCAGCATTTT. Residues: CAWNVGGPQHF.